This T cell receptor beta chain was sequenced in a study of siplizumab effects on memory and regulatory T cells. Worth noting for this clone: The antigen is undetermined.

General observations from the study: With siplizumab, Treg-derived clones averaged approximately 66% of mappable alloreactive CD4+ clones, versus 25% to 30% in controls. The study found that siplizumab significantly reduced alloreactive sequences traceable to unstimulated CD4+ memory cells. Assignment of a naive or memory phenotype failed for roughly 75-95% of the proliferating CD4+ or CD8+ clones.

The assay covered roughly 100,000 TCR templates per sample. Libraries were prepared by immunoSEQ multiplex PCR; TCRdb keeps only in-frame clonotypes and omits some of them. The sample includes some 65,000 clones, approximately 88% seen only once; the top ten take around 1.8%. Trimming pared 4 bases from V and 7 bases from J, leaving 22 bases between. The CDR3 has 16 residues. The germline V gene encodes CDR1 SGDLS and CDR2 YYNGEE. The TCR comes from a human donor in good health. The source material was Tregs sorted from blood. This chain connects TRBV9 to TRBJ2-3; the D gene is possibly TRBD2 (6 bases). CDR3 sequence (DNA): TGTGCCAGCAGCCCTGACTGGAGGGGAGTACTAAATACGCAGTATTTT. Its protein product is CASSPDWRGVLNTQYF. Supplemented by reference TRBV9 and TRBJ2-3, the full variable domain reads DSGVTQTPKHLITATGQRVTLRCSPRSGDLSVYWYQQSLDQGLQFLIQYYNGEERAKGNILERFSAQQFPDLHSELNLSSLELGDSALYFCASSPDWRGVLNTQYFGPGTRLTVL.